Below, one TCR beta chain is given with its context. Its antigen remains unknown. This entry belongs to a study of Graves' ophthalmopathy and Graves' hyperthyroidism. General study results and limits: At 70.59% sensitivity and over 72% specificity, the model predicted progression of the ophthalmopathy.

Germline V gene data show CDR1 as WSHSY and CDR2 as SAAADI. The CDR3 runs 13 residues. Between the trimmed V and J ends, which lost 8 bases and 1 base, there was a span of 11 bases. The authors amplified TCR beta CDR3 regions, and they did so from RNA transcripts for repertoire sequencing. The authors performed first-round RT-PCR with HTBI primers and then a second-round multiplex PCR. TCRdb recomputed calls from the multiplex PCR reads with MiXCR, one row per CDR3 protein. Among over a million distinct CDR3 sequences listed, about 38% were seen once. The specimen sequenced was peripheral blood or thyroid tissue (not recorded which). This chain uses TRBV10-2 with TRBJ1-1; D gene uncertain. The clonotype was recovered from an adult man with Graves' hyperthyroidism. The CDR3 DNA follows: TGCGCCAGCCGGCTACAGCCGAACACTGAAGCTTTCTTT. It translates to CASRLQPNTEAFF.